The present T cell receptor beta chain was sequenced within a study of CD8 T cells in Susac syndrome. Reverse transcription used roughly 0.45 to 1 ug RNA and random hexamers. A single record per CDR3 protein comes from TCRdb applying MiXCR to the immunoSEQ multiplex PCR reads. The sample consists of roughly 200,000 distinct CDR3 sequences, roughly 94% of them appearing once. The germline CDR1 and CDR2 sequences are DFQATT and SNEGSKA (reference sequence). V lost 4 bases, J lost 3 bases, and 7 bases stayed unmatched. This CDR3 is built from 15 residues. This chain links TRBV20-1 with TRBJ2-3, with 10 nucleotides matching TRBD2. The receptor comes from a human donor with multiple sclerosis. The sequencing input was CD4+ T cells from PBMCs. The CDR3 sequence: CSATTGTSETDTQYF. In DNA form, the CDR3 reads TGCAGTGCTACCACCGGGACTAGCGAGACAGATACGCAGTATTTT.